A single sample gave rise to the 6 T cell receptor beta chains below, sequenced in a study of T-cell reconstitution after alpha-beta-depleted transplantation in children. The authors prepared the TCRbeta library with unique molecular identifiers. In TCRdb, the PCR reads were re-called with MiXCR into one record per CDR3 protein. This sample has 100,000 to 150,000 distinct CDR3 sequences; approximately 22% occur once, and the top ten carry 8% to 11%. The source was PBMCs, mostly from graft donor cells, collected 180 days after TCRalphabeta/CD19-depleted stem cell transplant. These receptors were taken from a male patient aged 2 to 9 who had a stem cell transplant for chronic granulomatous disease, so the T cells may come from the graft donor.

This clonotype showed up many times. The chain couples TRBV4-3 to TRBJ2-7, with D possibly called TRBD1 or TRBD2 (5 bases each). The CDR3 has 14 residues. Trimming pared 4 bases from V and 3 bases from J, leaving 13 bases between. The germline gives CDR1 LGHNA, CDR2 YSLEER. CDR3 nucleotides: TGCGCCAGCAGCCTCCGGGACGGAAACTACGAGCAGTACTTC. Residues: CASSLRDGNYEQYF.

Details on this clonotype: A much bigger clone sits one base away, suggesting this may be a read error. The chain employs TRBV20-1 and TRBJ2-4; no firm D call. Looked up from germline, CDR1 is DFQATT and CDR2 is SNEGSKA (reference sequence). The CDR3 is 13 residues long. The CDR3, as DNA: TGCAGTGCTAGTCTCAGCAACAAAAACAGTCAGTACTTC. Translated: CSASLSNKNSQYF.

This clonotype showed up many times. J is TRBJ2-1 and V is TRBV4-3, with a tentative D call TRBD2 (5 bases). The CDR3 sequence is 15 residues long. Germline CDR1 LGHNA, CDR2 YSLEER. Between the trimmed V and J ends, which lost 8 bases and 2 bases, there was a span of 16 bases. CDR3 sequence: CASGRGAPPYNEQFF. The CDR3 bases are TGCGCCAGCGGACGGGGAGCGCCTCCCTACAATGAGCAGTTCTTC.

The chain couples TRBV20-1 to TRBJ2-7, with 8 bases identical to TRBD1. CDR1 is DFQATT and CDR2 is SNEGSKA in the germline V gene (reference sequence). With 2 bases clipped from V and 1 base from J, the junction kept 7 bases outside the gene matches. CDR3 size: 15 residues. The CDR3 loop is CSARRLTGGSYEQYF. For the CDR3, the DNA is TGCAGTGCTAGAAGGCTAACAGGGGGTTCCTACGAGCAGTACTTC.

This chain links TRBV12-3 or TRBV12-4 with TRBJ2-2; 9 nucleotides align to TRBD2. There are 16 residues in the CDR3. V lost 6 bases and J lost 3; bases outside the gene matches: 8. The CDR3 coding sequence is TGTGCCAGCAGGAAGGCGGGAGGGCAAGACACCGGGGAGCTGTTTTTT. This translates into CASRKAGGQDTGELFF.

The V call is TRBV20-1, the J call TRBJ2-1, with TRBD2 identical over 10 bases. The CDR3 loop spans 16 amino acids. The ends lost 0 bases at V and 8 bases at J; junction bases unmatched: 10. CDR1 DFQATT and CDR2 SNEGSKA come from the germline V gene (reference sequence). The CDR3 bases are TGCAGTGCTAGAGATCAGCGCCTAGCGGGAGTCTATGAGCAGTTCTTC. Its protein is CSARDQRLAGVYEQFF.